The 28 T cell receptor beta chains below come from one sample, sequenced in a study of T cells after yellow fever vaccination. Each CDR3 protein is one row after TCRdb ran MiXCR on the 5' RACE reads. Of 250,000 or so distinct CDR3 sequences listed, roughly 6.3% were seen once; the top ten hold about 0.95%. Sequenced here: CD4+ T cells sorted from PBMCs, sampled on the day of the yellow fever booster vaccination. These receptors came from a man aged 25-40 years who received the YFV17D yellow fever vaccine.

The CDR3 DNA reads TGCGCCAGCAGCACGATCCCCCCCGGGGATAGGGGGCGCGCAGATACGCAGTATTTT. Protein: CASSTIPPGDRGRADTQYF. This chain joins TRBV23-1 and TRBJ2-3, with 7 bases matching TRBD1. TRBV23-1 is marked as an open reading frame, function uncertain. There are 19 residues in the CDR3. J lost 4 bases, V lost 6 bases, and 22 bases had no gene match.

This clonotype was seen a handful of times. The CDR3 nucleotides are TGTGCCAGCAGTTACTCGACAGGGGACAACTCCTACGAGCAGTACTTC. This sequence encodes CASSYSTGDNSYEQYF. V usage is TRBV6-2 or TRBV6-3 and J usage is TRBJ2-7, with 8 bases lining up with TRBD1. Germline CDR1 and CDR2: MNHEY and SVGEGT. The CDR3 length is 16 residues. The V segment lost 0 bases and the J segment 0 bases; nucleotides outside the gene matches: 4.

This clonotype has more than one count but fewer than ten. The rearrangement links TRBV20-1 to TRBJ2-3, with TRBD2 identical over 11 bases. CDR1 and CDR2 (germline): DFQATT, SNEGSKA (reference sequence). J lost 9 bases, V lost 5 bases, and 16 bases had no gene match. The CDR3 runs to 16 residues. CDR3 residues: CSAPGVASGRRGTQYF. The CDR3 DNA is TGCAGTGCTCCCGGCGTGGCTAGCGGGAGGAGGGGGACGCAGTATTTT.

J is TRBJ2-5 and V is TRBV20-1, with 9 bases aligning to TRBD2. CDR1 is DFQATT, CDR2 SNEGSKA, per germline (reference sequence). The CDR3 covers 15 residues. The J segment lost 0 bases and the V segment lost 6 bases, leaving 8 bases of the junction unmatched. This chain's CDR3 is CSARGASGNQETQYF. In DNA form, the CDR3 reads TGCAGTGCCCGGGGGGCTAGCGGGAACCAAGAGACCCAGTACTTC.

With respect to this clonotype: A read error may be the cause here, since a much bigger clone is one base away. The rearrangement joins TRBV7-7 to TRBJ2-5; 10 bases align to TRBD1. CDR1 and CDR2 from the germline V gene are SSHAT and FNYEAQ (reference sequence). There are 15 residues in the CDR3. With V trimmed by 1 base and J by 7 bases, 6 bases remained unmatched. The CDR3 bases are TGTGCCAGCAGCTTAGGACAGGGGGCGCGGGTGACCCAGTACTTC. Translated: CASSLGQGARVTQYF.

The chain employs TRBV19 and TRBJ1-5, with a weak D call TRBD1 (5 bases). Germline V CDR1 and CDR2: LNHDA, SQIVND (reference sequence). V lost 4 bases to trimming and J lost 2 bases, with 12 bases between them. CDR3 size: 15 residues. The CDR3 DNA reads TGTGCCAGTAGTAGGGGGGATGCGGGCAATCAGCCCCAGCATTTT. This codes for CASSRGDAGNQPQHF.

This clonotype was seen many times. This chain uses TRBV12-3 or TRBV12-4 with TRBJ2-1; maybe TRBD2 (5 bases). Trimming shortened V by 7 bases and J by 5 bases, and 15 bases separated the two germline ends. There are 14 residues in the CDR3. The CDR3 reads CASTRASRDNEQFF. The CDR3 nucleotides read TGTGCCAGCACACGGGCTAGCAGAGACAATGAGCAGTTCTTC.

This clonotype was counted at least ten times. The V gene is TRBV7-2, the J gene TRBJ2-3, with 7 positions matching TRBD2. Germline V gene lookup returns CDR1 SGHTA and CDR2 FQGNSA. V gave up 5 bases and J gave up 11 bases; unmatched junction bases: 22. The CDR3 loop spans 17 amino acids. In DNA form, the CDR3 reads TGTGCCAGCAGCCCCCTTGTGGGGGAGGGCCCCATGAGCAAGCAGTATTTT. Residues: CASSPLVGEGPMSKQYF.

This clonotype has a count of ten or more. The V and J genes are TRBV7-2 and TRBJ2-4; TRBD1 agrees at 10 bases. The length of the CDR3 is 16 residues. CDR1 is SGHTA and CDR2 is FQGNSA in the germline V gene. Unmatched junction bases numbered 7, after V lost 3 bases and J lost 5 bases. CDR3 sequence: CASSLGTGVGENIQYF. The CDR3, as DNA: TGTGCCAGCAGCTTGGGGACAGGGGTCGGGGAAAACATTCAGTACTTC. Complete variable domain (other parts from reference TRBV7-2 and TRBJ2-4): GAGVSQSPSNKVTEKGKDVELRCDPISGHTALYWYRQSLGQGLEFLIYFQGNSAPDKSGLPSDRFSAERTGGSVSTLTIQRTQQEDSAVYLCASSLGTGVGENIQYFGAGTRLSVL.

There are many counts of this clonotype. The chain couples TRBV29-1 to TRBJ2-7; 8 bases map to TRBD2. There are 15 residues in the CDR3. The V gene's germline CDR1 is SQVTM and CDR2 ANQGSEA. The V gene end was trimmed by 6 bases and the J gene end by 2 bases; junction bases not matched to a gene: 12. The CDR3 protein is CSVGGGFSHTYEQYF. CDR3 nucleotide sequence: TGCAGCGTCGGGGGGGGATTTTCTCATACCTACGAGCAGTACTTC.

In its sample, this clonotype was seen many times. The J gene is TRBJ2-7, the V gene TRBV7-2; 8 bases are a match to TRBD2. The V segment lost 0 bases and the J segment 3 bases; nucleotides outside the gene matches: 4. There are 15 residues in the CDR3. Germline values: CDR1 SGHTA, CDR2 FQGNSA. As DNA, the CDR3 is TGTGCCAGCAGCTTAGCGGGCAGCGGGAGCTACGAGCAGTACTTC. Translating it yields CASSLAGSGSYEQYF.

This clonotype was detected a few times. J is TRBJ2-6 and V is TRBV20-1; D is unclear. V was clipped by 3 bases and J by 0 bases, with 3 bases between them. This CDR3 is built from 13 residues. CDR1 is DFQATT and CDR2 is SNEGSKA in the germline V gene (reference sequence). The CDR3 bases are TGCAGTGCTAGGTACTCTGGGGCCAACGTCCTGACTTTC. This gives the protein CSARYSGANVLTF.

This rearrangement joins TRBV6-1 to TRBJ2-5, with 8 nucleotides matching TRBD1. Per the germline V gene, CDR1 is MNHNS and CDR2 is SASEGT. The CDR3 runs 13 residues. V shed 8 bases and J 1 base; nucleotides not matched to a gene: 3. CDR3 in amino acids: CASQTGAQETQYF. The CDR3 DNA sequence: TGTGCCAGCCAGACAGGGGCCCAAGAGACCCAGTACTTC.

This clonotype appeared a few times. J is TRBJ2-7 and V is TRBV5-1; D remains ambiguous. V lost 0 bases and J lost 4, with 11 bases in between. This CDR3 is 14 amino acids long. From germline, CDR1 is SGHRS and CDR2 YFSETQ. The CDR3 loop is CASSLEAALYEQYF. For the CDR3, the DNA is TGCGCCAGCAGCTTGGAAGCAGCCCTTTACGAGCAGTACTTC. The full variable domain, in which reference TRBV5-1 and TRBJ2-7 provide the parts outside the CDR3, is KAGVTQTPRYLIKTRGQQVTLSCSPISGHRSVSWYQQTPGQGLQFLFEYFSETQRNKGNFPGRFSGRQFSNSRSEMNVSTLELGDSALYLCASSLEAALYEQYFGPGTRLTVT.

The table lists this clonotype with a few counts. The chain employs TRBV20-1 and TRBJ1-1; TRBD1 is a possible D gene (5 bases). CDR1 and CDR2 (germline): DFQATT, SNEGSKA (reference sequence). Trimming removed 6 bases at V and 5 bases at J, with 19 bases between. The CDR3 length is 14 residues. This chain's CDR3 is CSASPGGGRTEAFF. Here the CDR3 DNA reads TGCAGTGCATCGCCTGGCGGGGGTCGGACTGAAGCTTTCTTT.

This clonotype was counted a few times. The CDR3 nucleotides are TGCGCCTCAGGACAGGGAGGCGCCGGGGAGCTGTTTTTT. Encoded protein: CASGQGGAGELFF. The gene calls are TRBV5-1 and TRBJ2-2; TRBD1 aligns across 8 bases. V lost 10 bases, J lost 6 bases, and 8 bases stayed unmatched. CDR1 is SGHRS and CDR2 is YFSETQ in the germline V gene. The CDR3 has 13 amino acids.

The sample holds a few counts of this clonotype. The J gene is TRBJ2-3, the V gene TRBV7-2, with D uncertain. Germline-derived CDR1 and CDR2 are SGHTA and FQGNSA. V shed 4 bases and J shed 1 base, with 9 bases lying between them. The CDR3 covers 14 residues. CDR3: CASSSATGTDTQYF. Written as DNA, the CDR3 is TGTGCCAGCAGCTCAGCAACGGGCACAGATACGCAGTATTTT.

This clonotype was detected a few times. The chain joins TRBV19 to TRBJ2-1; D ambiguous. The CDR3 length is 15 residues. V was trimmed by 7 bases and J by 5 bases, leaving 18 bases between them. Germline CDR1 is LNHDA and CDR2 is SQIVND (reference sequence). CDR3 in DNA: TGTGCCAGTAAGCATCTCCCGTTGACTGACAATGAGCAGTTCTTC. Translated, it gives CASKHLPLTDNEQFF.

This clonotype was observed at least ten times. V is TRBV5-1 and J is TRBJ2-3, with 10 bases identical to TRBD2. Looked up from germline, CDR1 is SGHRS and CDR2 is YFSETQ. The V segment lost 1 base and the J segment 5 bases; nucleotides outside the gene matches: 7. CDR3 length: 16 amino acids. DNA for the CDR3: TGCGCCAGCAGCTTGTATCTAGCGGGAGAGATAGATACGCAGTATTTT. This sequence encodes CASSLYLAGEIDTQYF.

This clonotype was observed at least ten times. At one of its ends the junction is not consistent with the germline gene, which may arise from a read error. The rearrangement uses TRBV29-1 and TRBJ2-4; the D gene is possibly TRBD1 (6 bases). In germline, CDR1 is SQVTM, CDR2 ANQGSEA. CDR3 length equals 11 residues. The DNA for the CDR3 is TGCAGCGTTGAAGTCCGGGACATTAAGTACTTC. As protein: CSVEVRDIKYF.

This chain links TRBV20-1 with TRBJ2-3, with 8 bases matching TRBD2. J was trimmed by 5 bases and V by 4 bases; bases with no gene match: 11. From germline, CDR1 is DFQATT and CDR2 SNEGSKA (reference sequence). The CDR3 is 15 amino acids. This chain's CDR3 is CSAMRASGFGDTQYF. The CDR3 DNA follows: TGCAGTGCTATGAGGGCTAGCGGGTTTGGAGATACGCAGTATTTT.

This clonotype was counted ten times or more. The CDR3 region is CASSSDQPQHF. In DNA, the CDR3 is TGCGCCAGCAGCTCCGATCAGCCCCAGCATTTT. V is TRBV5-1 and J is TRBJ1-5; D gene unclear. CDR1 and CDR2 (germline): SGHRS, YFSETQ. The CDR3 runs 11 residues. The V and J ends lost 3 bases and 5 bases respectively, with 3 bases between them.

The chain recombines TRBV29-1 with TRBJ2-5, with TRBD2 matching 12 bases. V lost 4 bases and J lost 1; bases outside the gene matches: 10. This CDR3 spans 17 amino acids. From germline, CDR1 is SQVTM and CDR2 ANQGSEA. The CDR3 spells CSVVWTSGNHIQETQYF. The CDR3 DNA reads TGCAGCGTTGTATGGACTAGCGGGAATCACATCCAAGAGACCCAGTACTTC. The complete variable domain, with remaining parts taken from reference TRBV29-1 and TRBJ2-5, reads SAVISQKPSRDICQRGTSLTIQCQVDSQVTMMFWYRQQPGQSLTLIATANQGSEATYESGFVIDKFPISRPNLTFSTLTVSNMSPEDSSIYLCSVVWTSGNHIQETQYFGPGTRLLVL.

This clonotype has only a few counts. The CDR3 region is CASSLATGELFF. The CDR3 DNA is TGTGCCAGCAGCTTAGCCACCGGGGAGCTGTTTTTT. The J gene is TRBJ2-2, the V gene TRBV7-9; D remains ambiguous. CDR3 size: 12 residues. Trimming shortened V by 0 bases and J by 4 bases, and 0 bases separated the two germline ends. Germline V gives CDR1 SEHNR, CDR2 FQNEAQ (reference sequence).

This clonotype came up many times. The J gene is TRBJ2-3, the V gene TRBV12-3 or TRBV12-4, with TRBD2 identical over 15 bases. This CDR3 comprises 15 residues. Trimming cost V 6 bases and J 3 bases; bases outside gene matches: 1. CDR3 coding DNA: TGTGCCAGCAGAGGACTAGCGGGAGGGACAGATACGCAGTATTTT. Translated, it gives CASRGLAGGTDTQYF.

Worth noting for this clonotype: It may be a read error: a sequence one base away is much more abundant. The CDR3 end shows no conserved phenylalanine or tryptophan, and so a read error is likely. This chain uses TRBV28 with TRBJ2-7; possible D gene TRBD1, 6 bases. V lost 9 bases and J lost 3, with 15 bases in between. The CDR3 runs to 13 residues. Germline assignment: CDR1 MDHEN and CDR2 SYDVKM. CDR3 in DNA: TGTGCCAGTCAACAGGGAAAGGACTACGAGCAGTACATC. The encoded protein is CASQQGKDYEQYI.

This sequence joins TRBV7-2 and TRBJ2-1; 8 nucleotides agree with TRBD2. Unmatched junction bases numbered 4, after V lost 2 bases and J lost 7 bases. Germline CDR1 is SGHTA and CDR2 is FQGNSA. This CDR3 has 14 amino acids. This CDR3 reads CASSLMAGGNEQFF. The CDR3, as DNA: TGTGCCAGCAGCTTAATGGCGGGAGGTAATGAGCAGTTCTTC.

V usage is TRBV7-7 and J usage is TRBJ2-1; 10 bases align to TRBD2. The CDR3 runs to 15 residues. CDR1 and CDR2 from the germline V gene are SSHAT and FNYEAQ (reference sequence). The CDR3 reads CPSSLGLAGVVEQFF. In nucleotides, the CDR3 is TGTCCTAGCAGCTTGGGGCTAGCGGGAGTTGTTGAGCAGTTCTTC. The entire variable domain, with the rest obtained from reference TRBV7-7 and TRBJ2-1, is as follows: GAGVSQSPRYKVTKRGQDVTLRCDPISSHATLYWYQQALGQGPEFLTYFNYEAQPDKSGLPSDRFSAERPEGSISTLTIQRTEQRDSAMYRCPSSLGLAGVVEQFFGPGTRLTVL.